Presented here are 8 T cell receptor beta chains from one specimen sequenced in a study of T cell repertoires in cytomegalovirus infection. TCRdb re-called the reads with MiXCR, one entry per CDR3 protein. Altogether under 200,000 distinct CDR3 sequences are present, roughly 20% being singletons, with the ten largest covering more than 25%. No antigen has been identified for these receptors. The specimen was CD8+ T cells from cultured PBMCs, collected from culture after CMV antigen stimulation. The receptors derive from a human donor in good health (CMV status not recorded). Some clones in this sample may be carry-over from other donors' samples.

This chain links TRBV27 with TRBJ1-3; no reliable D call. CDR3 length: 16 amino acids. With 4 bases removed from V and 0 bases from J, the gap between germline ends came to 13 bases. Germline CDR1 reads MNHEY; CDR2 reads SMNVEV (reference sequence). In DNA form, the CDR3 reads TGTGCCAGCAGTTCCGGCCGGATAGACTCTGGAAACACCATATATTTT. Translation: CASSSGRIDSGNTIYF.

The chain links TRBV10-2 to TRBJ2-5; 10 bases are a match to TRBD2. Trimming removed 6 bases from V and 1 base from J; junction bases left unmatched: 11. This CDR3 spans 17 amino acids. CDR1 and CDR2 (germline): WSHSY, SAAADI. The CDR3 loop reads CASSLGESGGAQETQYF. CDR3 nucleotides: TGCGCCAGCAGCCTCGGGGAGAGCGGGGGGGCCCAAGAGACCCAGTACTTC.

V gene TRBV4-3 combines with J gene TRBJ1-3, with D hard to call. The CDR3 is made up of 15 amino acids. Trimming shortened V by 0 bases and J by 0 bases, and 6 bases separated the two germline ends. CDR1 LGHNA and CDR2 YSLEER come from the germline V gene. In DNA, the CDR3 is TGCGCCAGCAGCCAAGACACATTCTCTGGAAACACCATATATTTT. Residues: CASSQDTFSGNTIYF.

V is TRBV12-3 or TRBV12-4 and J is TRBJ2-2; D might be TRBD2 (6 bases). The CDR3 contains 14 residues. The V end lost 5 bases, the J end lost 0 bases, and 7 bases lay between the germline ends. CDR3 protein: CASSRDSNTGELFF. DNA for the CDR3: TGTGCCAGCAGTCGGGACTCGAACACCGGGGAGCTGTTTTTT.

This chain joins TRBV12-3 or TRBV12-4 and TRBJ1-1, with TRBD1 as a possible D gene (5 bases). CDR3 size: 14 residues. Deletions cut 5 bases from V and 1 base from J, with 11 bases between. CDR3 bases: TGTGCCAGCAGTCCAGGGACTCCGAACACTGAAGCTTTCTTT. This gives the protein CASSPGTPNTEAFF.

This clonotype has only a few counts. The chain joins TRBV6-1 to TRBJ1-5; TRBD1 is a possible D gene (5 bases). This CDR3 comprises 15 residues. The germline V gene has CDR1 MNHNS and CDR2 SASEGT. With 2 bases removed from V and 7 bases from J, the gap between germline ends came to 15 bases. In nucleotides, the CDR3 is TGTGCCAGCAGTGAACGGCGAGGGGACCGGCAGCCCCAGCATTTT. It translates to CASSERRGDRQPQHF.

The rearrangement uses TRBV7-3 and TRBJ2-3; D ambiguous. The CDR3 has 13 amino acids. Trimming left V 5 bases short and J 8 bases short, with 14 bases between. Germline CDR1 is SGHTA and CDR2 is FQGTGA. The CDR3 loop reads CASSQPTESTQYF. CDR3 in DNA: TGTGCCAGCAGCCAACCCACAGAAAGTACGCAGTATTTT. The variable domain in full, with the rest retrieved from reference TRBV7-3 and TRBJ2-3, is GAGVSQTPSNKVTEKGKYVELRCDPISGHTALYWYRQSLGQGPEFLIYFQGTGAADDSGLPNDRFFAVRPEGSVSTLKIQRTERGDSAVYLCASSQPTESTQYFGPGTRLTVL.

This clonotype was found a few times. The gene calls are TRBV4-3 and TRBJ2-7; TRBD2 matches at 10 bases. The CDR3 contains 15 residues. Germline CDR1 reads LGHNA; CDR2 reads YSLEER. Unmatched junction bases numbered 6, after V lost 5 bases and J lost 2 bases. The CDR3 DNA is TGCGCCAGCAGCTGCACTAGCGGGGACGCCTACGAGCAGTACTTC. This sequence encodes CASSCTSGDAYEQYF.